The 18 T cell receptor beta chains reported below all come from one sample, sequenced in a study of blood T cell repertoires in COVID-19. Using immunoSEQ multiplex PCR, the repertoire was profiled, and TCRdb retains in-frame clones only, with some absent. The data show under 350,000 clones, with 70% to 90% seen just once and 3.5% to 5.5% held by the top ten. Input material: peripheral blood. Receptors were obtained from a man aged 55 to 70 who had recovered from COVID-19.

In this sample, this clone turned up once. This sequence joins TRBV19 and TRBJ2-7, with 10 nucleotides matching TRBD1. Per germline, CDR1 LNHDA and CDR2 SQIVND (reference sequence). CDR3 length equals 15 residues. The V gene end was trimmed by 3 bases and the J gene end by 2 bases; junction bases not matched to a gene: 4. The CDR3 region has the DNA TGTGCCAGTAGTATCGGGACAGGGGCAACCTACGAGCAGTACTTC. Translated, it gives CASSIGTGATYEQYF.

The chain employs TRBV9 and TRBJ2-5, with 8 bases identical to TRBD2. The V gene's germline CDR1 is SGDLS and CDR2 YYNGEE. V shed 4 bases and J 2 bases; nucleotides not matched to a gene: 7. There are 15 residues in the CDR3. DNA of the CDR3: TGTGCCAGCAGCTCGCGGGGGGAGCTTCAAGAGACCCAGTACTTC. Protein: CASSSRGELQETQYF.

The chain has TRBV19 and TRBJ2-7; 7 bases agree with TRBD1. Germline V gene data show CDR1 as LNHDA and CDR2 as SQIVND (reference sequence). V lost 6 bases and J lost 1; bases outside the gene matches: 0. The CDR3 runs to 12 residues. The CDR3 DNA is TGTGCCAGTAGGGACAGGTCCTACGAGCAGTACTTC. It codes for CASRDRSYEQYF.

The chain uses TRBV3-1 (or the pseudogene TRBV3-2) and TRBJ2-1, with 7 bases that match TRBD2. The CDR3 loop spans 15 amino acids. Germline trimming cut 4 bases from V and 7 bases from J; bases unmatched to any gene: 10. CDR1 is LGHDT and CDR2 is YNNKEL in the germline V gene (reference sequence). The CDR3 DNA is TGTGCCAGCAGCCCACCTCGGGACGGGAGGAATGAGCAGTTCTTC. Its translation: CASSPPRDGRNEQFF.

CDR3 coding DNA: TGTGCCAGCTCATCGGGTCTTAATTCACCCCTCCACTTT. Protein sequence: CASSSGLNSPLHF. This chain connects TRBV18 to TRBJ1-6; D gene ambiguous. With 5 bases removed from V and 6 bases from J, the gap between germline ends came to 8 bases. Per the germline V gene, CDR1 is KGHSH and CDR2 is LQKENI. There are 13 residues in the CDR3. Drawing the rest from reference TRBV18 and TRBJ1-6, the complete variable domain is NAGVMQNPRHLVRRRGQEARLRCSPMKGHSHVYWYRQLPEEGLKFMVYLQKENIIDESGMPKERFSAEFPKEGPSILRIQQVVRGDSAAYFCASSSGLNSPLHFGNGTRLTVT.

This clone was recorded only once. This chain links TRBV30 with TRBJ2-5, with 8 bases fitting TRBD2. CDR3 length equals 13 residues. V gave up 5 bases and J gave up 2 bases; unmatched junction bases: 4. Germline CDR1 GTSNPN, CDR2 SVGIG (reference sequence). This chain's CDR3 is CAWRTSRQETQYF. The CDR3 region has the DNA TGTGCCTGGCGGACTAGCAGACAAGAGACCCAGTACTTC.

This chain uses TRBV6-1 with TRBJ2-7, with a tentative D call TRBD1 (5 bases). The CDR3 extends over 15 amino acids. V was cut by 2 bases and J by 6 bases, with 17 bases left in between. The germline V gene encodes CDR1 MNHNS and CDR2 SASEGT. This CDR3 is CASSESRGRVSEQYF. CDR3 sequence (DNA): TGTGCCAGCAGTGAATCTAGGGGCAGAGTCTCCGAGCAGTACTTC.

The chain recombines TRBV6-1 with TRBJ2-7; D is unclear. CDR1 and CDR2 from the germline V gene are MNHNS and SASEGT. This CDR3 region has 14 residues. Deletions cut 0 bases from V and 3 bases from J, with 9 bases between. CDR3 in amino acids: CASSEALAHYEQYF. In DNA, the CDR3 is TGTGCCAGCAGTGAAGCGCTCGCGCACTACGAGCAGTACTTC.

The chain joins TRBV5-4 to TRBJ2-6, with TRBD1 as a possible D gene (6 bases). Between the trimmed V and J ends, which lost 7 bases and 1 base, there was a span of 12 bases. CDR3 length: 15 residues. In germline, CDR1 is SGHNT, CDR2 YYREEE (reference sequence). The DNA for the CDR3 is TGTGCCAGCCACAGAGACAGGTCTGGGGCCAACGTCCTGACTTTC. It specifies CASHRDRSGANVLTF.

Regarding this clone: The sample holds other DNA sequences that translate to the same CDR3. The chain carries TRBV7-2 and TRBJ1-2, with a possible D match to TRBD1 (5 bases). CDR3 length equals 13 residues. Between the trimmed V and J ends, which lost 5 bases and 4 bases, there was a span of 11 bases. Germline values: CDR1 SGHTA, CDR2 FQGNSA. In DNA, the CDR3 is TGTGCCAGCAGCCCCGGACAAAGCTATGGCTACACCTTC. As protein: CASSPGQSYGYTF.

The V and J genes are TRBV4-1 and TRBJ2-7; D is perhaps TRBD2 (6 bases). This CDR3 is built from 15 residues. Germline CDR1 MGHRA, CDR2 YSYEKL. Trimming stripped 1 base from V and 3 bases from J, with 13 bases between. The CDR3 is CASSQAPGSVYEQYF. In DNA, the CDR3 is TGCGCCAGCAGCCAAGCCCCCGGGAGTGTCTACGAGCAGTACTTC.

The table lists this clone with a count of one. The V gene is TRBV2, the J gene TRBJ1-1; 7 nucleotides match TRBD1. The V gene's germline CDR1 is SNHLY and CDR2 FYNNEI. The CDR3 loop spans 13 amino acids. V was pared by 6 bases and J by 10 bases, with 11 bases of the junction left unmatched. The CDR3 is CASSSGQMTLAFF. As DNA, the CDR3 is TGTGCCAGCAGCTCGGGACAGATGACCTTAGCTTTCTTT.

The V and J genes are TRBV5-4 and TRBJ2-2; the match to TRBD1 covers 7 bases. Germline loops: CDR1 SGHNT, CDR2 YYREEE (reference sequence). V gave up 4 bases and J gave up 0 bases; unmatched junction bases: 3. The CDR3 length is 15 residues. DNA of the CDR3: TGTGCCAGCAGCCCCAGGGGGTCGAACACCGGGGAGCTGTTTTTT. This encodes CASSPRGSNTGELFF.

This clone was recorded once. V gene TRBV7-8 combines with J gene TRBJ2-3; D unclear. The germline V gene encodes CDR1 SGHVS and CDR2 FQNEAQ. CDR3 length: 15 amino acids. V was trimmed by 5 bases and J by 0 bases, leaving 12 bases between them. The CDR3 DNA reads TGTGCCAGCAGCGTGGCAGGAACTAGCACAGATACGCAGTATTTT. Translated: CASSVAGTSTDTQYF.

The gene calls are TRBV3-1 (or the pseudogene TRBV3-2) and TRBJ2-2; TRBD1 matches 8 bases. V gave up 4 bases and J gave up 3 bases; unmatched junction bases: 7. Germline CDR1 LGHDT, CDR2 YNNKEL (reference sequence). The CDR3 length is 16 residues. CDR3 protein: CASSRRTGKDTGELFF. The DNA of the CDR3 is TGTGCCAGCAGCCGCCGGACAGGGAAGGACACCGGGGAGCTGTTTTTT.

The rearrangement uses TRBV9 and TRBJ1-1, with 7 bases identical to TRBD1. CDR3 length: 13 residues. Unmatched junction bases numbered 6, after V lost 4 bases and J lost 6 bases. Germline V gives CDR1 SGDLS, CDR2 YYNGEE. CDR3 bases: TGTGCCAGCAGCACCCCAGACAGGGCTGAAGCTTTCTTT. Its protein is CASSTPDRAEAFF.

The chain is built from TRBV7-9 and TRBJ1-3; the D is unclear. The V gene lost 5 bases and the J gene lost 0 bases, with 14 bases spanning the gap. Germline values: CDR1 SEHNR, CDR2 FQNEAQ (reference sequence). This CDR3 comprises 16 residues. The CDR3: CASSPRTSRSGNTIYF. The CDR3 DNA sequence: TGTGCCAGCAGCCCGAGGACTTCCCGCTCTGGAAACACCATATATTTT.

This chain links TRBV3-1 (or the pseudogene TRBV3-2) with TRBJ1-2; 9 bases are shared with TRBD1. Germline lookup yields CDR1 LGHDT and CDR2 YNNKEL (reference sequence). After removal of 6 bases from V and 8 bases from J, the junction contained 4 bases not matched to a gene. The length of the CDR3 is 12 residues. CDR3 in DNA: TGTGCCAGCAGACAGGGGGCAGGCGGCTACACCTTC. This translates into CASRQGAGGYTF.